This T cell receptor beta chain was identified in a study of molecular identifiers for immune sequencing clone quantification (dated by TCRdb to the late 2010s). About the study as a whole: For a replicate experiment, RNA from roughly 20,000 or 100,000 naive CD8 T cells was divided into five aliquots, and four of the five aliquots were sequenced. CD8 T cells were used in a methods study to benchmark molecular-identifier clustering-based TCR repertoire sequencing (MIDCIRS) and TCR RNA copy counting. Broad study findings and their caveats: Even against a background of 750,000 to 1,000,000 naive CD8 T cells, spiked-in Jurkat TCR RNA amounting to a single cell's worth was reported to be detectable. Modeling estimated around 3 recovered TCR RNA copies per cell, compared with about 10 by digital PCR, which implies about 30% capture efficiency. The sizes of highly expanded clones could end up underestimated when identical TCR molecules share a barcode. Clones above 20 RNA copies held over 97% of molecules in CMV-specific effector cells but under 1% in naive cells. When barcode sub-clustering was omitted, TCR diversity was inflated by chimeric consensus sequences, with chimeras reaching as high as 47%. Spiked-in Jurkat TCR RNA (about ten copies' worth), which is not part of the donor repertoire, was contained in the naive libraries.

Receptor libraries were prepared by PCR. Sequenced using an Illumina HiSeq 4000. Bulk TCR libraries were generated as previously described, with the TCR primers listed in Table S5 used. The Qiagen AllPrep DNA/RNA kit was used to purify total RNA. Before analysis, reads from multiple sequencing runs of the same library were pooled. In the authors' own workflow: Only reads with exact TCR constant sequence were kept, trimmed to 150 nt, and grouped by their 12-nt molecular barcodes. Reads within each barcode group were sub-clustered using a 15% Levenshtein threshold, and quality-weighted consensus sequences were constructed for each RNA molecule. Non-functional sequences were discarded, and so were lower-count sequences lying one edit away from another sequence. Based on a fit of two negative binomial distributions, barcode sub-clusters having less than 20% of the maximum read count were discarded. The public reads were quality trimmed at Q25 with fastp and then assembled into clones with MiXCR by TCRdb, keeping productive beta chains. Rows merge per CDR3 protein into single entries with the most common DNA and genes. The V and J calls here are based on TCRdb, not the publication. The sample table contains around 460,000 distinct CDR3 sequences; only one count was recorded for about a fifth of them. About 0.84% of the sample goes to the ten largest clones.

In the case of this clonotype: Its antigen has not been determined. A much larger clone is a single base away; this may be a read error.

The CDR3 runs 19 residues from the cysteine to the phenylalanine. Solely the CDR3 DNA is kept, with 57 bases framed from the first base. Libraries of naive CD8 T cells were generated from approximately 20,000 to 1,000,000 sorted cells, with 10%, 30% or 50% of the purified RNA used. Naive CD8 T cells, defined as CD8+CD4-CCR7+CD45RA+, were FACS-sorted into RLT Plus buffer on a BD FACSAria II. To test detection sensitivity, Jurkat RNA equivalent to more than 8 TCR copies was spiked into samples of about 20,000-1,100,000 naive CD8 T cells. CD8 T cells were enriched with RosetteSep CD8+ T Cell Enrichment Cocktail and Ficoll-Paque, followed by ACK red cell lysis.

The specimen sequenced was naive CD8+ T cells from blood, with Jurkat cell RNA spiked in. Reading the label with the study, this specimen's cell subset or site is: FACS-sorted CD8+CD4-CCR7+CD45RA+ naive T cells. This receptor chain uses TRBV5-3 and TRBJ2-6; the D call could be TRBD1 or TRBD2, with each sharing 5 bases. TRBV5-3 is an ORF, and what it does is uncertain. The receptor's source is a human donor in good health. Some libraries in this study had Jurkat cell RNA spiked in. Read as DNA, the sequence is TGTGCCAGCAGCTTGTATGGGGGACCTGAACGCTCTGGGGCCAACGTCCTGACTTTC. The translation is CASSLYGGPERSGANVLTF.